A selection of T cell receptor beta chains follows, all from one sample in a study of early T cells in non-severe SARS-CoV-2 infection. TCRdb recomputed calls from the 5' RACE reads with MiXCR, one row per CDR3 protein. The sample contains fewer than 120,000 distinct CDR3 sequences, about 12% of which appear only once. This material consisted of whole blood, taken at baseline. All receptors derive from an adult who was a healthcare worker with PCR-confirmed SARS-CoV-2 infection or an uninfected control (not recorded which). Each CDR3 is given with its conserved first and last residue. Fields, in order: J gene, V gene, D gene, CDR3 protein. D genes are given only for firm matches.

>TRBJ1-2|TRBV20-1|TRBD1
CSLGQGYGYTF
>TRBJ1-1|TRBV18|-
CASSRSTERNTEAFF
>TRBJ2-7|TRBV10-1|-
CASSESGGVLREQYF
>TRBJ1-2|TRBV19|-
CASTGGLLYGYTF
>TRBJ1-2|TRBV19|-
CASFAGRGGYTF
>TRBJ1-4|TRBV6-5|TRBD1
CASSETTGDKLFF
>TRBJ1-2|TRBV28|-
CANSPNKYGYTF
>TRBJ1-3|TRBV10-3|-
CAISESGRTSGNTIYF
>TRBJ2-4|TRBV29-1|TRBD2
CSVGLAENIQYF
>TRBJ1-1|TRBV28|-
CASSNHPNTEAFF
>TRBJ2-7|TRBV13|-
CASSLGVASIYEQYF
>TRBJ1-6|TRBV2|-
CASSETGSDSPLHF
>TRBJ2-1|TRBV9|-
CASSVVDSYNEQFF
>TRBJ2-5|TRBV29-1|TRBD2
CSGSRRRERETQYF
>TRBJ2-1|TRBV28|TRBD1
CASSPQGPEQFF
>TRBJ2-7|TRBV10-3|-
CAIKGDSSYEQYF
>TRBJ2-6|TRBV6-2/TRBV6-3|-
CASSYTGSGANVLTF
>TRBJ2-3|TRBV20-1|TRBD2
CSAREASGRAYPDTQYF
>TRBJ2-1|TRBV3-1|-
CASSQEYGTRNNEQFF
>TRBJ2-7|TRBV19|-
CASSIAPGESYEQYF
>TRBJ2-7|TRBV3-1|-
CASSQDFGPKSSYEQYF
>TRBJ2-6|TRBV5-1|-
CASSFSNAGANVLTF
>TRBJ2-5|TRBV3-1|TRBD2
CASSQDRESGSNGKETQYF
>TRBJ1-1|TRBV2|-
CASSEQGSTEAFF
>TRBJ2-5|TRBV4-2|-
CASSQEQQQQETQYF
>TRBJ2-2|TRBV6-5|-
CASSTGSRGLFF
>TRBJ2-7|TRBV20-1|TRBD2
CSARGTRFYEQYF
>TRBJ1-1|TRBV29-1|-
CSAPLGLGTEAFF
>TRBJ1-1|TRBV7-9|TRBD1
CASTGQENTEAFF
>TRBJ2-1|TRBV13|-
CASSPRQPPSYNEQFF
>TRBJ2-7|TRBV5-1|-
CASSLEGRLYEQYF
>TRBJ1-2|TRBV20-1|-
CSARDLPGVGYTF
>TRBJ2-3|TRBV7-6|TRBD2
CASSLGLAGDTDTQYF
>TRBJ1-1|TRBV28|-
CASTHRLVNTEAFF
>TRBJ1-5|TRBV10-3|TRBD1
CAISRQGNDQPQHF